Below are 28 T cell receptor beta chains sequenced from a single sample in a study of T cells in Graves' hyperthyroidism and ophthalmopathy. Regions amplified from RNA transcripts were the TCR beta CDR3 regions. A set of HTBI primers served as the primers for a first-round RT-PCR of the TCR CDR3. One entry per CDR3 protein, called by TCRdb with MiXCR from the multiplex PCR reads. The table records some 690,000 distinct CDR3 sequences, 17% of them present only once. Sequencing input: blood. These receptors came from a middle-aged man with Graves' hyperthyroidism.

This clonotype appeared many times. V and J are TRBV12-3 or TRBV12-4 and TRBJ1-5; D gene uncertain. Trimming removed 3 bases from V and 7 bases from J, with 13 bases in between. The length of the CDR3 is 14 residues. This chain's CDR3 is CASSLSTAGQPQHF. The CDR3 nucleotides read TGTGCCAGCAGTTTGAGTACGGCGGGCCAGCCCCAGCATTTT.

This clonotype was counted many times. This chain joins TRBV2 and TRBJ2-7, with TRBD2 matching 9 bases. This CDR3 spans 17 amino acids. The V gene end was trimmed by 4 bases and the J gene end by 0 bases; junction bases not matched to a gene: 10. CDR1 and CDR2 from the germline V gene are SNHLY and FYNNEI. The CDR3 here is CASSVEASGKSSYEQYF. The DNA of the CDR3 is TGTGCCAGCAGTGTAGAGGCTAGCGGGAAGAGCTCCTACGAGCAGTACTTC. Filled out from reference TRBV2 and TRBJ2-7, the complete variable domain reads EPEVTQTPSHQVTQMGQEVILRCVPISNHLYFYWYRQILGQKVEFLVSFYNNEISEKSEIFDDQFSVERPDGSNFTLKIRSTKLEDSAMYFCASSVEASGKSSYEQYFGPGTRLTVT.

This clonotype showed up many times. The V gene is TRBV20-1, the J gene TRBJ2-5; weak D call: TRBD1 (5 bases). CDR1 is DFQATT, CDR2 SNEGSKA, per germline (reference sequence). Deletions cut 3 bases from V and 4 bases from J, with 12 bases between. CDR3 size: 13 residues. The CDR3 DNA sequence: TGCAGTGCTAGGCTGGGGCCGGGAGAGACCCAGTACTTC. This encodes CSARLGPGETQYF.

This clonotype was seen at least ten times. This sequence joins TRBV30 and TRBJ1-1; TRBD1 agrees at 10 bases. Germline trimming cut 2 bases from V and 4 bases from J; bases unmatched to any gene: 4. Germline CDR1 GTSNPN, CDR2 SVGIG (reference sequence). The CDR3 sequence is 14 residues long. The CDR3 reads CAWSPGQGSTEAFF. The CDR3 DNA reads TGTGCCTGGAGTCCGGGACAGGGGAGCACTGAAGCTTTCTTT.

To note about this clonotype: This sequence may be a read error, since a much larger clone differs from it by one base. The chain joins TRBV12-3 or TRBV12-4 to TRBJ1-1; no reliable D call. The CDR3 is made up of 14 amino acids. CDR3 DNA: TGTGCCAACAGTCCGCCTACAGTGAACACTGAAGCTTTCTTT. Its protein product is CANSPPTVNTEAFF.

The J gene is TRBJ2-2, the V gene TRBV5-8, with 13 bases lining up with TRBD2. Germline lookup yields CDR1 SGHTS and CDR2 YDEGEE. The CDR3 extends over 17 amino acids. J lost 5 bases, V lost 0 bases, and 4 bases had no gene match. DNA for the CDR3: TGTGCCAGCAGCTTGGAGGGACTAGCGGGACCGACCGGGGAGCTGTTTTTT. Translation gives CASSLEGLAGPTGELFF.

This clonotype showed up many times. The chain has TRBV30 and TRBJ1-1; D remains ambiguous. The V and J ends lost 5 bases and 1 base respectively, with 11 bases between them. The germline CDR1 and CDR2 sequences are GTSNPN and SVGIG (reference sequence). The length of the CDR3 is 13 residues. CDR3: CAWGRGPNTEAFF. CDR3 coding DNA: TGTGCCTGGGGCCGTGGGCCGAACACTGAAGCTTTCTTT. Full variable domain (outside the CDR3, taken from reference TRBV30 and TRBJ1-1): SQTIHQWPATLVQPVGSPLSLECTVEGTSNPNLYWYRQAAGRGLQLLFYSVGIGQISSEVPQNLSASRPQDRQFILSSKKLLLSDSGFYLCAWGRGPNTEAFFGQGTRLTVV.

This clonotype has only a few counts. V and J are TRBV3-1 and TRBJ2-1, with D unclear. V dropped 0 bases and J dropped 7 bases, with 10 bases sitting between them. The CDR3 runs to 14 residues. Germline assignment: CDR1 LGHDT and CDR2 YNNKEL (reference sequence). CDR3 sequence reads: CASSQDRKLNEQFF. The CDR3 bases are TGTGCCAGCAGCCAAGATAGGAAATTGAATGAGCAGTTCTTC.

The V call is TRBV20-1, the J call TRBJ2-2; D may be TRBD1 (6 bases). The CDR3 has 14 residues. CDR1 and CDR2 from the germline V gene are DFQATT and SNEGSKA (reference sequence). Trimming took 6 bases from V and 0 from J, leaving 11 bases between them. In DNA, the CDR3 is TGCAGTGCGGGGACACATGCGAACACCGGGGAGCTGTTTTTT. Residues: CSAGTHANTGELFF.

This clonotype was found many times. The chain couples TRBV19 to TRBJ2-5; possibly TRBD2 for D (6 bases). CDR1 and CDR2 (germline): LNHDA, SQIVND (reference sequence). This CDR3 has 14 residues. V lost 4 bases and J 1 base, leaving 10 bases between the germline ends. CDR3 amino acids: CASSKGGAQETQYF. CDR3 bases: TGTGCCAGTAGTAAAGGCGGGGCCCAAGAGACCCAGTACTTC.

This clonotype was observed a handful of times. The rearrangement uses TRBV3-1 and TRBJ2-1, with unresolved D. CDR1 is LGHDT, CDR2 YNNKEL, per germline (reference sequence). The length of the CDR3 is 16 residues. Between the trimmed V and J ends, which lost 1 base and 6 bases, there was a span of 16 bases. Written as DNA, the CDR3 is TGTGCCAGCAGCCAAGTTAACCTAGTTAGGTTCAATGAGCAGTTCTTC. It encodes CASSQVNLVRFNEQFF.

DNA for the CDR3: TGTGCCAGCAGTTTGCTCGGACTAGCGGGATCCTCTAGAAGCTCCTACAATGAGCAGTTCTTC. Its protein product is CASSLLGLAGSSRSSYNEQFF. This chain connects TRBV28 to TRBJ2-1; TRBD2 agrees at 12 bases. Germline V lookup: CDR1 MDHEN, CDR2 SYDVKM. CDR3 size: 21 residues. Trimming at V came to 3 bases and at J to 0 bases, leaving 15 bases not matched to a gene.

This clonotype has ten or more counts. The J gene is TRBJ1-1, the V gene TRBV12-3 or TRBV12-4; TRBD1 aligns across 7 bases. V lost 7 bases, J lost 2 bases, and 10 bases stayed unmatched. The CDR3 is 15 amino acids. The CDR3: CASNQGTERNTEAFF. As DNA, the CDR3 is TGTGCCAGCAATCAGGGGACAGAGAGAAACACTGAAGCTTTCTTT.

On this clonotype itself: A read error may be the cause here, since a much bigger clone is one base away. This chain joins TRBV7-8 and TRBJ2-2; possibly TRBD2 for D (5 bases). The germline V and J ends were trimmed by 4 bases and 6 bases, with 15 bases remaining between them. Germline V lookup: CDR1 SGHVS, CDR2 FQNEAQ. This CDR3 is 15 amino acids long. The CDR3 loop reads CASSWVGANAGELFF. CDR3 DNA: TGTGCCAGCAGCTGGGTGGGAGCTAACGCCGGGGAGCTGTTTTTT. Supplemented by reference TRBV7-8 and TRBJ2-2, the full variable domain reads GAGVSQSPRYKVAKRGQDVALRCDPISGHVSLFWYQQALGQGPEFLTYFQNEAQLDKSGLPSDRFFAERPEGSVSTLKIQRTQQEDSAVYLCASSWVGANAGELFFGEGSRLTVL.

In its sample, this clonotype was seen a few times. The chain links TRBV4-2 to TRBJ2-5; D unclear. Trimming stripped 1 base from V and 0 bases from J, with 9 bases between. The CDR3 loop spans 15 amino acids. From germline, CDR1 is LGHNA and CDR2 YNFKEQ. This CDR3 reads CASSQGIADQETQYF. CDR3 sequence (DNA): TGTGCCAGCAGCCAAGGGATCGCGGACCAAGAGACCCAGTACTTC.

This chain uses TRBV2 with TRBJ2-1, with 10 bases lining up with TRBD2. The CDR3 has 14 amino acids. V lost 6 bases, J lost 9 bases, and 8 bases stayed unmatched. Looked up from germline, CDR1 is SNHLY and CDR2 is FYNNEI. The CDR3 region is CASSLLAGEGEQFF. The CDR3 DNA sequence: TGTGCCAGCAGCCTCCTAGCGGGAGAGGGTGAGCAGTTCTTC.

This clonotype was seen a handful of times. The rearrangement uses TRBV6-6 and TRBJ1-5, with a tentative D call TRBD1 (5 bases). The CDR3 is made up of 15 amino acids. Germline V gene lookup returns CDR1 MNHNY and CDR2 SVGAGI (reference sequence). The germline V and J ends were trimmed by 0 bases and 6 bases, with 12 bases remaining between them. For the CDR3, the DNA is TGTGCCAGCAGTTACTCGGGGAGGGGAGGTCAGCCCCAGCATTTT. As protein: CASSYSGRGGQPQHF.

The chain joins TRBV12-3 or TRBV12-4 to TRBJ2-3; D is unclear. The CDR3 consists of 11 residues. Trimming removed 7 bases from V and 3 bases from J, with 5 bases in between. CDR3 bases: TGTGCCAGCACTTTTACAGATACGCAGTATTTT. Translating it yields CASTFTDTQYF.

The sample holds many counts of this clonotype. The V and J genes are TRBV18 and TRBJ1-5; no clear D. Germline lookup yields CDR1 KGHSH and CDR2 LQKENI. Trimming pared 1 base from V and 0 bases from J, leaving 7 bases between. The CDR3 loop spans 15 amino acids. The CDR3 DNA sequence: TGTGCCAGCTCACCACTGAAGAATAGCAATCAGCCCCAGCATTTT. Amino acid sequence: CASSPLKNSNQPQHF.

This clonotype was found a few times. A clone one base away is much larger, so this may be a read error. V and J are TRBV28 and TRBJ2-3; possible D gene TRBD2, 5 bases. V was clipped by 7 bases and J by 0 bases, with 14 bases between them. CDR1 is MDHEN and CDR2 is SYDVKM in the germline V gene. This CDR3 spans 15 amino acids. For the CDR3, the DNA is TGTGCCAGCACTGCGGGCAGGAGAAGCACAGATACGCAGTATTTT. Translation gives CASTAGRRSTDTQYF.

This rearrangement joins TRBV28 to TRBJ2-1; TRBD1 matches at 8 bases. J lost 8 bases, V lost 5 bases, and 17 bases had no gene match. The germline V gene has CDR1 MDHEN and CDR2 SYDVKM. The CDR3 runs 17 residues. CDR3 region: CASSLGIITGGNDEQFF. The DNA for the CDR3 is TGTGCCAGCAGTCTAGGAATTATCACAGGGGGGAATGATGAGCAGTTCTTC.

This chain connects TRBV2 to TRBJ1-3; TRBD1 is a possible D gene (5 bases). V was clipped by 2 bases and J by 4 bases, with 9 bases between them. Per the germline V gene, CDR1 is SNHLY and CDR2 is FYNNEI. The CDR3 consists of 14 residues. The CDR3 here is CASSETGGGNTIYF. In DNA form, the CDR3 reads TGTGCCAGCAGTGAAACAGGCGGAGGAAACACCATATATTTT.

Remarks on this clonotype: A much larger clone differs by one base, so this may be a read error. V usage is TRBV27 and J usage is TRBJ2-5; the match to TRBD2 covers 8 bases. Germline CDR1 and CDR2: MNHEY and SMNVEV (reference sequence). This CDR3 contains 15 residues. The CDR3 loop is CATSLLLAGQETQYF. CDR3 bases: TGTGCCACCAGTCTACTTCTAGCGGGCCAAGAGACCCAGTACTTC.

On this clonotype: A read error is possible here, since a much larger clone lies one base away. The CDR3 DNA sequence: TGTGCCAGCAGTTCGGTCCAGAGCTCCTACAATGAGCAGTTCTTC. Translated, it gives CASSSVQSSYNEQFF. The chain recombines TRBV6-2 or TRBV6-3 with TRBJ2-1; no reliable D call. The CDR3 totals 15 residues. Trimming took off 4 bases at V and 0 bases at J, with 10 bases between the two ends. CDR1 is MNHEY, CDR2 SVGEGT, per germline.

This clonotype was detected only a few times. The chain's CDR3 is CASSADGTSGNTIYF. The CDR3 DNA sequence: TGTGCCAGCAGCGCGGACGGGACCTCTGGAAACACCATATATTTT. The gene calls are TRBV7-9 and TRBJ1-3; weak D call: TRBD1 (5 bases). The CDR3 totals 15 residues. V lost 5 bases to trimming and J lost 0 bases, with 11 bases between them. Germline lookup yields CDR1 SEHNR and CDR2 FQNEAQ (reference sequence).

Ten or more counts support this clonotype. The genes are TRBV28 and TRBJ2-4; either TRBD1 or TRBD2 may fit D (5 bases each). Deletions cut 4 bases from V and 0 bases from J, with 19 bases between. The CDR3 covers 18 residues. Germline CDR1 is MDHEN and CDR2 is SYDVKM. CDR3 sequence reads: CASSSGSLGAGAKNIQYF. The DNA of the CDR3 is TGTGCCAGCAGTTCAGGGTCACTAGGGGCAGGAGCCAAAAACATTCAGTACTTC. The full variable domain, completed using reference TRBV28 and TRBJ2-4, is DVKVTQSSRYLVKRTGEKVFLECVQDMDHENMFWYRQDPGLGLRLIYFSYDVKMKEKGDIPEGYSVSREKKERFSLILESASTNQTSMYLCASSSGSLGAGAKNIQYFGAGTRLSVL.

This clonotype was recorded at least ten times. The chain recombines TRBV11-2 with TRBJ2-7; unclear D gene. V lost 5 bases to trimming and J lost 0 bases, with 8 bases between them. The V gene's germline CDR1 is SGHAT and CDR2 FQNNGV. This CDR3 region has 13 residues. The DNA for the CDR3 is TGTGCCAGCAGCCCAGAAATCTCCTACGAGCAGTACTTC. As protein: CASSPEISYEQYF.

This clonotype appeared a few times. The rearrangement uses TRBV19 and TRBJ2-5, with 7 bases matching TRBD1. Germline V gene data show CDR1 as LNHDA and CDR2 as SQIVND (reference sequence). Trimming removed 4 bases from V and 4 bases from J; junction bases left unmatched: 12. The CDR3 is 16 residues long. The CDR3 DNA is TGTGCCAGTAGTACTGAGGGGGCGAGGGGGCGAGAGACCCAGTACTTC. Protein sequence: CASSTEGARGRETQYF.